This T cell receptor (beta chain) was retrieved from a study of T cell responses to AZD1222 COVID-19 vaccine. The germline V gene encodes CDR1 SEHNR and CDR2 FQNEAQ (reference sequence). V dropped 5 bases and J dropped 7; count of bases not matched to a gene: 6. The CDR3 has 14 amino acids. Libraries were prepared by immunoSEQ multiplex PCR; TCRdb keeps only in-frame clonotypes and omits some of them. The data hold 150,000 to 180,000 clones, with 86% observed a single time. The clonotype comes from an adult in good health. This sample comprised peripheral blood, obtained on day 0 of MenACWY control vaccination. This sequence joins TRBV7-9 and TRBJ2-1, with TRBD1 identical over 9 bases. For the CDR3, the DNA is TGTGCCAGCAGCCTCCTACAGGGGGCGAATGAGCAGTTCTTC. Its translation: CASSLLQGANEQFF.